This TCR beta chain was profiled in a study of naive CD8 T cells in extremely preterm neonates. Findings and limits, study-wide: Compared with older groups, preterm CDR3s were shorter, with fewer N additions and less trimming. The authors flagged variable productive template counts in preterm samples.

Assay used: immunoSEQ multiplex PCR; TCRdb lists only in-frame clones, some missing. The table shows about 23,000 clones, with around 88% occurring only once. Germline V lookup: CDR1 SGHNT, CDR2 YYREEE (reference sequence). This CDR3 comprises 13 residues. Trimming left V 1 base short and J 0 bases short, with 3 bases between. Extremely preterm births at roughly 22-27 weeks of gestation supplied the samples. Pregnancies with fetal demise, active maternal HSV infection or known maternal HIV were excluded. In regard to this clone: The antigen remains undetermined.

What was sequenced was naive CD8+ T cells from cord blood. This chain connects TRBV5-4 to TRBJ2-3; D is undetermined. This TCR was sampled from a boy who was born preterm. This CDR3 reads CASSLTSTDTQYF. The DNA of the CDR3 is TGTGCCAGCAGCTTGACTAGCACAGATACGCAGTATTTT. Full variable domain (remainder filled in from reference TRBV5-4 and TRBJ2-3): ETGVTQSPTHLIKTRGQQVTLRCSSQSGHNTVSWYQQALGQGPQFIFQYYREEENGRGNFPPRFSGLQFPNYSSELNVNALELDDSALYLCASSLTSTDTQYFGPGTRLTVL.